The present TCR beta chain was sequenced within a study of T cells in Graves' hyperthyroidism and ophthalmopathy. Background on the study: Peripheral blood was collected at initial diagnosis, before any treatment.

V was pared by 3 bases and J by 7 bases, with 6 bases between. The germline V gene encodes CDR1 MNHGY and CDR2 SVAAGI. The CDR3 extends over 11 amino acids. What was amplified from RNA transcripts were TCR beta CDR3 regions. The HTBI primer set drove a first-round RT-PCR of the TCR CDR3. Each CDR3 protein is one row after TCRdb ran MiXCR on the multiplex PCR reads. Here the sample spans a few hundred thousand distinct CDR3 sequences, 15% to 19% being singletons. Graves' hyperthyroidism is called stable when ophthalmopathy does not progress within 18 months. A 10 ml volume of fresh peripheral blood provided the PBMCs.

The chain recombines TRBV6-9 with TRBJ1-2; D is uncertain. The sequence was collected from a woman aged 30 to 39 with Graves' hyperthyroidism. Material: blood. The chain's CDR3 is CASSYPGGYTF. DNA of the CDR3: TGTGCCAGCAGTTACCCCGGTGGCTACACCTTC.